One and the same sample provided the 30 T cell receptor beta chains below, sequenced in a study of T cells in Graves' hyperthyroidism and ophthalmopathy (dated by TCRdb to the late 2010s). Libraries were made using multiplex PCR. The data were produced on an Illumina HiSeq 2000. Amplification of TCR beta CDR3 regions was carried out from RNA transcripts. For the first round of RT-PCR on the TCR CDR3, the HTBI primer set was used together with the Qiagen OneStep RT-PCR kit. TCRdb trimmed the raw reads at Q25, called clones with MiXCR and kept productive beta chains. CDR3 protein sequences are deduplicated, and each keeps its most common genes and DNA. The sample table records around 280,000 distinct CDR3 sequences; 10% to 15% of these occur just once. Roughly 8% of the sample is held by the ten biggest clonotypes. Sequencing was performed on blood. The receptor set was obtained from a woman aged 25 to 45 with Graves' hyperthyroidism that later progressed to Graves' ophthalmopathy.

The sample holds a few counts of this clonotype. This chain uses TRBV29-1 with TRBJ2-3; unclear D gene. CDR1 and CDR2 (germline): SQVTM, ANQGSEA. V lost 1 base and J 0 bases, leaving 14 bases between the germline ends. This CDR3 is built from 16 residues. The CDR3 region has the DNA TGCAGCGTTGAAGGGTGGGCAGCTTCCAGCACAGATACGCAGTATTTT. Translating gives CSVEGWAASSTDTQYF.

The rearrangement joins TRBV25-1 to TRBJ2-1; 8 bases agree with TRBD2. Germline CDR1 reads MGHDK; CDR2 reads SYGVNS. Trimming took 5 bases from V and 7 from J; bases not matched to a gene: 13. The CDR3 totals 16 residues. CDR3 nucleotide sequence: TGTGCCAGCAGTTCACCCGGGGGGACTAGTAGAAATGAGCAGTTCTTC. Its protein is CASSSPGGTSRNEQFF.

In its sample, this clonotype was seen many times. As DNA, the CDR3 is TGTGCCAGCAGCCCGATGTACGGGAATGAGCAGTTCTTC. As protein: CASSPMYGNEQFF. The chain combines TRBV3-1 with TRBJ2-1, with D unresolved. Trimming took 4 bases from V and 7 from J, leaving 11 bases between them. This CDR3 is 13 amino acids long. CDR1 is LGHDT, CDR2 YNNKEL, per germline (reference sequence).

In its sample, this clonotype was seen many times. The chain carries TRBV19 and TRBJ2-7; D may be TRBD1 or TRBD2 (5 bases each). The CDR3 spans 13 residues. V was cut by 5 bases and J by 7 bases, with 15 bases left in between. The germline V gene has CDR1 LNHDA and CDR2 SQIVND (reference sequence). Here the CDR3 reads CASSGTYQGEQYF. In nucleotides, the CDR3 is TGTGCCAGTAGTGGGACCTACCAAGGGGAGCAGTACTTC.

This clonotype was seen at least ten times. The CDR3 sequence is CASSVESDITGELFF. CDR3 bases: TGTGCCAGCAGCGTAGAATCGGACATCACCGGGGAGCTGTTTTTT. The rearrangement uses TRBV9 and TRBJ2-2; D is perhaps TRBD1 (5 bases). From germline, CDR1 is SGDLS and CDR2 YYNGEE. Trimming cost V 0 bases and J 4 bases, with 10 bases left between them. The CDR3 loop spans 15 amino acids.

This clonotype was seen repeatedly, ten times or more. A much larger clone sits a single nucleotide away, making a read error possible. V gene TRBV18 combines with J gene TRBJ2-2, with 9 bases that match TRBD1. The CDR3 is made up of 15 amino acids. The junction had 3 bases not matched to a gene; V was cut back by 1 base and J by 6 bases. The germline V gene encodes CDR1 KGHSH and CDR2 LQKENI. For the CDR3, the DNA is TGTGCCAGCTCACCACGGGACAGGGTCCCCGGGGAGCTGTTTTTT. Translating it yields CASSPRDRVPGELFF. The variable domain in full, with the rest retrieved from reference TRBV18 and TRBJ2-2, is NAGVMQNPRHLVRRRGQEARLRCSPMKGHSHVYWYRQLPEEGLKFMVYLQKENIIDESGMPKERFSAEFPKEGPSILRIQQVVRGDSAAYFCASSPRDRVPGELFFGEGSRLTVL.

The rearrangement joins TRBV24-1 to TRBJ1-1, with D possibly matching TRBD1 (5 bases). Germline lookup yields CDR1 KGHDR and CDR2 SFDVKD. V gave up 4 bases and J gave up 3 bases, with 17 bases separating them. The CDR3 runs 16 residues. The CDR3 sequence is CATSEGSGGVHTEAFF. The CDR3 DNA reads as TGTGCCACCAGTGAAGGGTCGGGGGGAGTTCACACTGAAGCTTTCTTT.

Note on this clonotype: A read error may be the cause here, since a much bigger clone is one base away. V and J are TRBV5-1 and TRBJ2-7; 10 bases fit TRBD1. The CDR3 is made up of 15 amino acids. With 4 bases clipped from V and 3 bases from J, the junction kept 7 bases outside the gene matches. The germline CDR1 and CDR2 sequences are SGHRS and YFSETQ. The CDR3 sequence: CASSTSGTGVYEQYF. For the CDR3, the DNA is TGCGCCAGCAGCACCTCCGGGACAGGGGTCTACGAGCAGTACTTC.

This clonotype was observed many times. The chain uses TRBV2 and TRBJ1-3; maybe TRBD1 (6 bases). V lost 6 bases and J lost 0, with 12 bases in between. The CDR3 spans 15 residues. Germline V lookup: CDR1 SNHLY, CDR2 FYNNEI. CDR3: CASRPQGFSGNTIYF. DNA of the CDR3: TGTGCCAGCAGACCTCAGGGGTTCTCTGGAAACACCATATATTTT.

This clonotype was picked up many times. The chain employs TRBV30 and TRBJ1-5, with D possibly matching TRBD1 (6 bases). This CDR3 comprises 13 residues. Germline-derived CDR1 and CDR2 are GTSNPN and SVGIG (reference sequence). The V and J ends lost 2 bases and 3 bases respectively, with 8 bases between them. The CDR3 DNA sequence: TGTGCCTGGAGTCAGGGGCCCAATCAGCCCCAGCATTTT. Translation: CAWSQGPNQPQHF.

The table lists this clonotype with a few counts. V gene TRBV9 combines with J gene TRBJ2-2; D perhaps matches TRBD1 (5 bases). With 1 base removed from V and 0 bases from J, the gap between germline ends came to 7 bases. Germline values: CDR1 SGDLS, CDR2 YYNGEE. CDR3 length: 15 residues. For the CDR3, the DNA is TGTGCCAGCAGCGTAACAGGTTCGAACACCGGGGAGCTGTTTTTT. Protein sequence: CASSVTGSNTGELFF.

The sample holds many counts of this clonotype. The CDR3 nucleotides are TGTGCCAGCAGCTTAGTAGGGACAGGGGGCGGGAATGAAAAACTGTTTTTT. Translated, it gives CASSLVGTGGGNEKLFF. The V call is TRBV7-2, the J call TRBJ1-4, with 12 nucleotides matching TRBD1. The CDR3 covers 17 residues. V was pared by 1 base and J by 5 bases, with 5 bases of the junction left unmatched. Germline CDR1 and CDR2: SGHTA and FQGNSA.

This clonotype was counted at least ten times. CDR3 bases: TGCAGTGCTACCCGGTCAGGCGATGAGCAGTTCTTC. Its translation: CSATRSGDEQFF. The chain couples TRBV20-1 to TRBJ2-1, with no clear D. The CDR3 covers 12 residues. The germline V gene has CDR1 DFQATT and CDR2 SNEGSKA (reference sequence). V lost 4 bases to trimming and J lost 8 bases, with 12 bases between them.

This clonotype has at least ten counts. The CDR3 loop reads CASSLDSPDHTIYF. The CDR3 nucleotides are TGTGCCAGCAGCTTGGACAGTCCAGACCACACCATATATTTT. This sequence joins TRBV7-2 and TRBJ1-3; D possibly corresponds to TRBD1 (6 bases). V was trimmed by 3 bases and J by 8 bases, leaving 14 bases between them. CDR3 length: 14 residues. Germline V lookup: CDR1 SGHTA, CDR2 FQGNSA.

This sequence joins TRBV6-2 or TRBV6-3 and TRBJ2-5, with TRBD2 identical over 8 bases. Trimming cost V 4 bases and J 4 bases; bases outside gene matches: 8. This CDR3 is built from 15 residues. CDR1 and CDR2 (germline): MNHEY, SVGEGT. The CDR3 bases are TGTGCCAGCAGTTCCAGCGGGGGCACCATAGAGACCCAGTACTTC. Amino acids: CASSSSGGTIETQYF.

This clonotype was seen repeatedly, ten times or more. CDR3 loop: CSARMEGGYTF. The CDR3, as DNA: TGCAGTGCTAGAATGGAAGGAGGCTACACCTTC. The chain carries TRBV20-1 and TRBJ1-2, with D unresolved. The CDR3 sequence is 11 residues long. The V end lost 2 bases, the J end lost 8 bases, and 9 bases lay between the germline ends. Germline-derived CDR1 and CDR2 are DFQATT and SNEGSKA (reference sequence).

Concerning this clonotype itself: At one end, the junction sequence differs from germline, possibly due to a read error. The chain carries TRBV20-1 and TRBJ1-5; the D is unclear. CDR1 is DFQATT, CDR2 SNEGSKA, per germline (reference sequence). The CDR3 extends over 15 amino acids. CDR3 nucleotide sequence: TGCAGTGCTAGTATTCCCCTAGGGAGCAATCAGCCCCAGGATTTT. Its protein is CSASIPLGSNQPQDF.

This clonotype has a count of ten or more. This rearrangement joins TRBV28 to TRBJ2-1; D remains unclear. V lost 5 bases and J lost 2, with 10 bases in between. CDR1 is MDHEN and CDR2 is SYDVKM in the germline V gene. The CDR3 is made up of 14 amino acids. The CDR3 spells CASSMGAPYNEQFF. CDR3 DNA: TGTGCCAGCAGTATGGGTGCACCCTACAATGAGCAGTTCTTC.

This clonotype was seen at least ten times. The chain uses TRBV12-3 or TRBV12-4 and TRBJ1-1; D remains ambiguous. Trimming cost V 5 bases and J 6 bases, with 13 bases left between them. There are 13 residues in the CDR3. CDR3 nucleotide sequence: TGTGCCAGCAGTCCCCCCCTTGAACCTGAAGCTTTCTTT. It codes for CASSPPLEPEAFF.

This clonotype was observed a few times. V is TRBV5-1 and J is TRBJ2-5, with 8 bases matching TRBD1. The V gene end was trimmed by 7 bases and the J gene end by 4 bases; junction bases not matched to a gene: 6. The CDR3 extends over 13 amino acids. Germline V CDR1 and CDR2: SGHRS, YFSETQ. The CDR3 region has the DNA TGCGCCAGCGGCGATACAGGGGGAGAGACCCAGTACTTC. Protein: CASGDTGGETQYF.

This clonotype appeared many times. This chain uses TRBV20-1 with TRBJ2-5, with 8 positions matching TRBD2. This CDR3 has 12 residues. Germline CDR1 is DFQATT and CDR2 is SNEGSKA (reference sequence). Trimming removed 5 bases from V and 6 bases from J; junction bases left unmatched: 5. The CDR3 nucleotides are TGCAGTGCTGAGACTAGCGTACAGACCCAGTACTTC. Translating gives CSAETSVQTQYF.

The sample holds a few counts of this clonotype. The genes are TRBV27 and TRBJ2-5; D gene uncertain. The CDR3 covers 16 residues. Trimming removed 6 bases from V and 4 bases from J, with 21 bases in between. CDR1 is MNHEY and CDR2 is SMNVEV in the germline V gene (reference sequence). The CDR3 spells CASSYTSELYRETQYF. CDR3 DNA: TGTGCCAGCAGCTATACCAGCGAATTGTACCGAGAGACCCAGTACTTC.

This clonotype occurred a few times. V and J are TRBV4-1 and TRBJ2-5; D is uncertain. The ends were cut back, 4 bases at V and 4 bases at J, with 13 bases in the middle. The CDR3 loop spans 14 amino acids. Germline CDR1 reads MGHRA; CDR2 reads YSYEKL. The CDR3 sequence: CASSRARLTETQYF. CDR3 bases: TGCGCCAGCAGCCGGGCCCGCCTTACAGAGACCCAGTACTTC.

This clonotype was observed many times. The chain joins TRBV5-5 to TRBJ2-4; no clear D. The ends were cut back, 4 bases at V and 0 bases at J, with 8 bases in the middle. Germline lookup yields CDR1 SGHKS and CDR2 YYEKEE (reference sequence). The CDR3 length is 14 residues. The DNA of the CDR3 is TGTGCCAGCAGCCCGGGTCTAGCCAAAAACATTCAGTACTTC. Translated: CASSPGLAKNIQYF.

This clonotype was detected ten times or more. The V call is TRBV30, the J call TRBJ2-7; D may be TRBD2 (6 bases). Trimming stripped 4 bases from V and 2 bases from J, with 12 bases between. The length of the CDR3 is 13 residues. The germline V gene has CDR1 GTSNPN and CDR2 SVGIG (reference sequence). The CDR3, as DNA: TGTGCCTGGAATCCGGGACTGGCCTACGAGCAGTACTTC. This sequence encodes CAWNPGLAYEQYF.

This clonotype was counted at least ten times. This chain connects TRBV2 to TRBJ1-1; no definite D call. Germline V gives CDR1 SNHLY, CDR2 FYNNEI. V gave up 0 bases and J gave up 5 bases, with 10 bases separating them. This CDR3 is built from 14 residues. The CDR3 is CASSEALRPTEAFF. The CDR3 nucleotides read TGTGCCAGCAGTGAAGCGTTGAGGCCTACTGAAGCTTTCTTT. Combining the CDR3 with reference TRBV2 and TRBJ1-1 gives the whole variable domain EPEVTQTPSHQVTQMGQEVILRCVPISNHLYFYWYRQILGQKVEFLVSFYNNEISEKSEIFDDQFSVERPDGSNFTLKIRSTKLEDSAMYFCASSEALRPTEAFFGQGTRLTVV.

This clonotype has a count of ten or more. The rearrangement joins TRBV5-1 to TRBJ2-3, with 8 bases that match TRBD2. CDR3 length equals 15 residues. V lost 1 base to trimming and J lost 4 bases; unmatched junction nucleotides: 5. From germline, CDR1 is SGHRS and CDR2 YFSETQ. CDR3 residues: CASSLTSGISDTQYF. The CDR3 DNA reads as TGCGCCAGCAGCTTGACTAGCGGAATTTCAGATACGCAGTATTTT.

This clonotype was counted ten times or more. The rearrangement links TRBV2 to TRBJ2-7, with TRBD1 as a possible D gene (5 bases). CDR3 length: 14 residues. The germline V and J ends were trimmed by 3 bases and 5 bases, with 14 bases remaining between them. Germline CDR1 SNHLY, CDR2 FYNNEI. CDR3 protein: CASSEWGMRNEQYF. The DNA of the CDR3 is TGTGCCAGCAGTGAGTGGGGCATGCGGAACGAGCAGTACTTC.

This clonotype has a count of ten or more. The genes are TRBV28 and TRBJ1-4; D gene ambiguous. The germline V and J ends were trimmed by 8 bases and 7 bases, with 8 bases remaining between them. In germline, CDR1 is MDHEN, CDR2 SYDVKM. The CDR3 loop spans 11 amino acids. The CDR3, as DNA: TGTGCCAGCTCTACATTTGAAAAACTGTTTTTT. It specifies CASSTFEKLFF.

Details on this clonotype: A read error is possible here, since a much larger clone lies one base away. The chain carries TRBV12-3 or TRBV12-4 and TRBJ2-3, with 7 positions matching TRBD1. CDR3 size: 16 residues. V shed 3 bases, J shed 2 bases, and the junction held 8 bases outside the gene matches. The CDR3 coding sequence is TGTGCCAGCAGTTTCCGGGCAGGGGGAACCACAGATACGCAGTATTTT. Translating it yields CASSFRAGGTTDTQYF.